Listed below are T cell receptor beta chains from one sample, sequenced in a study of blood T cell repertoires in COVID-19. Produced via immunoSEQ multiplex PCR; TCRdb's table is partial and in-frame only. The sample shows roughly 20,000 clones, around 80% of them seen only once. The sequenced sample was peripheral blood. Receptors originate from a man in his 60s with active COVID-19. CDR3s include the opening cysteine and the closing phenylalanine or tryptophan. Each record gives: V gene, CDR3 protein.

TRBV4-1 CASSQERQLRSNQPQHF
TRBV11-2 CASSLMTSGSTSYNEQFF
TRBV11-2 CASSSGQGGVHGYTF
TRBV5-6 CASSLKIGTQYF
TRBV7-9 CASSLGQVSYGYTF
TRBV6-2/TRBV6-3 CASSYGGGSPYEQYF
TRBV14 CASSQQLASTDTQYF
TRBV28 CASSSYRGTYEQYF
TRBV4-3 CASSQGGLESYEQYF
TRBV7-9 CASSLVLAGGPTGELFF
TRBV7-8 CASSQRQGNQPQHF
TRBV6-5 CASRQGFFTDTQYF